This is a list of T cell receptor beta chains from one sample in a study of beta chain features in type 1 diabetes. Using immunoSEQ multiplex PCR, the repertoire was profiled, and TCRdb retains in-frame clones only, with some absent. The sample lists 300,000 to 450,000 clones, roughly 13% occurring once. The sequencing input was naive CD4+ T cells from blood. These receptors came from a woman aged 18-35 years with type 1 diabetes. Each CDR3 is given with its conserved first and last residue. The D gene is left open where the match is weak. Size tells how often a clone was seen (once, few, many) or the class of an expanded clone, and some rows leave it out.

j_call d_call v_call clone_size cdr3_length cdr3_nt cdr3_aa
TRBJ2-1 TRBD2 TRBV18 NA 18 TGTGCCAGCTCACCCTACTCGACTAGCGGGAGGTCCTACAATGAGCAGTTCTTC CASSPYSTSGRSYNEQFF
TRBJ1-2 TRBD1 TRBV25-1 few 15 TGTGCCAGCAGCGCCGACAGGACAGGGAGGTATGGCTACACCTTC CASSADRTGRYGYTF
TRBJ2-5 NA TRBV4-1 few 12 TGCGCCAGCAGCCAAGATTCTTTGACCCAGTACTTC CASSQDSLTQYF
TRBJ2-5 TRBD2 TRBV2 NA 13 TGTGCCAGGCGGGCTAGCGGACAAGAGACCCAGTACTTC CARRASGQETQYF
TRBJ2-3 TRBD2 TRBV9 NA 17 TGTGCCAGCAGCGTAGTTGGACTAGCGGGGAGAGCAGATACGCAGTATTTT CASSVVGLAGRADTQYF
TRBJ1-1 NA TRBV9 few 14 TGTGCCAGCAGCGTAGCAGGGGTGAACACTGAAGCTTTCTTT CASSVAGVNTEAFF
TRBJ1-2 TRBD1 TRBV6-6 NA 14 TGTGCCAGCGGGAACGGACAGGGACTGTATGGCTACACCTTC CASGNGQGLYGYTF
TRBJ1-1 TRBD1 TRBV29-1 few 13 TGCAGCGTCGAAACAGGGGGCGGCACTGAAGCTTTCTTT CSVETGGGTEAFF
TRBJ1-2 NA TRBV10-3 NA 11 TGTGCCATCAGCGCAGGGAAAGGCTACACCTTC CAISAGKGYTF
TRBJ1-5 NA TRBV2 NA 14 TGTGCCAGCGGATGGGAGGGGAGAAATCAGCCCCAGCATTTT CASGWEGRNQPQHF
TRBJ1-1 NA TRBV15 few 12 TGTGCCACCAGCAGAGCCGACACTGAAGCTTTCTTT CATSRADTEAFF
TRBJ2-2 NA TRBV7-8 NA 15 TGTGCCAGCAGCGAGGGCATCATTCACACCGGGGAGCTGTTTTTT CASSEGIIHTGELFF
TRBJ2-7 NA TRBV4-3 few 13 TGCGCCAGCAGCCGAGGACAGACCTACGAGCAGTACTTC CASSRGQTYEQYF
TRBJ2-7 TRBD1 TRBV7-2 few 14 TGTGCCAGCAGCGGGGGACAGGGCTCCTACGAGCAGTACTTC CASSGGQGSYEQYF
TRBJ1-2 TRBD1 TRBV7-3 few 13 TGTGCCAGCAGCTCGGCGGAGGGGGCTGGCTACACCTTC CASSSAEGAGYTF
TRBJ1-2 NA TRBV4-3 few 16 TGCGCCAGCAGCCAAGATCATGTGACGGGGATCTATGGCTACACCTTC CASSQDHVTGIYGYTF
TRBJ2-1 TRBD1 TRBV19 few 14 TGTGCCAGTAGTCCCTTGGACAGGGAGGATGAGCAGTTCTTC CASSPLDREDEQFF
TRBJ2-7 TRBD1 TRBV28 NA 12 TGTGCCAGCAGCCACAGGGGCTACGAGCAGTACTTC CASSHRGYEQYF
TRBJ2-5 NA TRBV5-1 NA 14 TGCGCCAGCAGCTTGCTTCAGGGCCCAGAGACCCAGTACTTC CASSLLQGPETQYF
TRBJ2-1 TRBD2 TRBV5-1 NA 15 TGCGCCAGCAGCTCCCTAGCGGGGGACTACAATGAGCAGTTCTTC CASSSLAGDYNEQFF
TRBJ2-3 TRBD2 TRBV19 NA 14 TGTGCCAGTAGGAGTAGCGGGAGTATCGATACGCAGTATTTT CASRSSGSIDTQYF
TRBJ1-1 NA TRBV4-3 NA 12 TGCGCCAGCAGCCATGGGCACACTGAAGCTTTCTTT CASSHGHTEAFF
TRBJ2-7 TRBD1 TRBV18 few 14 TGTGCCAGCTCCCGGGACAGGAGCTCCTACGAGCAGTACTTC CASSRDRSSYEQYF
TRBJ2-7 TRBD1 TRBV2 NA 15 TGTGCCAGCAGCCCTGGACAGGGGTCCTACTACGAGCAGTACTTC CASSPGQGSYYEQYF
TRBJ1-1 NA TRBV9 NA 16 TGTGCCAGCAGCGGGGTGGGGAGAAGTGTCCACCCTGAAGCTTTCTTT CASSGVGRSVHPEAFF
TRBJ2-2 NA TRBV29-1 NA 14 TGCAGCGTTGGCTTCACAGGGACCACCGGGGAGCTGTTTTTT CSVGFTGTTGELFF
TRBJ1-1 TRBD1 TRBV29-1 few 14 TGCAGCGTTGGAAAGGACAGGGCTAACACTGAAGCTTTCTTT CSVGKDRANTEAFF
TRBJ2-7 TRBD1 TRBV4-3 few 16 TGCGCCAGCAGCCACGGGGCCGGGACAGGGGCCTACGAGCAGTACTTC CASSHGAGTGAYEQYF
TRBJ2-1 NA TRBV7-2 few 15 TGTGCCAGCAACAAGTTGGCAGGATCCTACAATGAGCAGTTCTTC CASNKLAGSYNEQFF
TRBJ1-5 NA TRBV9 NA 13 TGTGCCAGCAGCGATAGTAGCAATCAGCCCCAGCATTTT CASSDSSNQPQHF
TRBJ1-2 NA TRBV23-1 few 16 TGCGCCAGCATTCCCGATCCCTATCCTATATGTTCTGGCTACACCTTC CASIPDPYPICSGYTF
TRBJ1-5 TRBD1 TRBV4-3 NA 16 TGCGCCAGCAGCCAAGATCTCCAGGGGGGCAATCAGCCCCAGCATTTT CASSQDLQGGNQPQHF
TRBJ2-7 NA TRBV28 few 12 TGTGCCAGCAAAACGGGACTCTACGAGCAGTACTTC CASKTGLYEQYF
TRBJ2-1 NA TRBV5-1 NA 14 TGCGCCAGCAGCTTGGAGCGGAACTACAATGAGCAGTTCTTC CASSLERNYNEQFF
TRBJ2-7 TRBD2 TRBV19 NA 14 TGTGCCAGTAGTGGGCTAGCGGGAACCCTGGAGCAGTACTTC CASSGLAGTLEQYF
TRBJ2-1 NA TRBV7-9 few 13 TGTGCCAGCAGCTTAAGATCGGGCAATGAGCAGTTCTTC CASSLRSGNEQFF
TRBJ1-2 NA TRBV21-1 NA 11 TGTGCCAGCAGCAAAGAGCACGGCTACACCTTC CASSKEHGYTF
TRBJ1-2 TRBD1 TRBV30 NA 12 TGTGCCTGGGGTACAGGGGGCTATGGCTACACCTTC CAWGTGGYGYTF
TRBJ1-2 TRBD1 TRBV5-1 NA 12 TGCGCCAGCAGCCCGGACAGGGATGGCTACACCTTC CASSPDRDGYTF
TRBJ2-7 TRBD1 TRBV4-3 few 17 TGCGCCAGCAGCCAAGATCTTGGCTCGCAGGGGGATTACGAGCAGTACTTC CASSQDLGSQGDYEQYF
TRBJ2-7 TRBD1 TRBV7-2 few 14 TGTGCCAGCAGCTTTGGGACAGGGGAATACGAGCAGTACTTC CASSFGTGEYEQYF
TRBJ1-1 NA TRBV5-1 few 13 TGCGCCAGCAGCGTAACAGGGAACACTGAAGCTTTCTTT CASSVTGNTEAFF
TRBJ2-7 NA TRBV29-1 NA 11 TGCAGCGTTGGTACAGGCTACGAGCAGTACTTC CSVGTGYEQYF
TRBJ2-1 NA TRBV7-9 NA 15 TGTGCCAGCAGCCTAAGCGGAAGCTCCTACAATGAGCAGTTCTTC CASSLSGSSYNEQFF
TRBJ1-5 NA TRBV6-4 few 13 TGTGCCAGCAGTGAATCTGTCAGTCAGCCCCAGCATTTT CASSESVSQPQHF
TRBJ2-7 NA TRBV14 few 16 TGTGCCAGCAGCCAAGAGAGGTGGGGACTTCCTCCGGAGCAGTACTTC CASSQERWGLPPEQYF
TRBJ2-3 TRBD2 TRBV4-3 few 16 TGCGCCAGCAGCCAAGCCCTAGCGGGGCACACAGATACGCAGTATTTT CASSQALAGHTDTQYF
TRBJ2-7 TRBD2 TRBV27 few 15 TGTGCCAGCAGTCCTGGACTAGCGGCCACCTACGAGCAGTACTTC CASSPGLAATYEQYF
TRBJ2-7 TRBD1 TRBV7-2 few 14 TGTGCCAGCAGCCTGGGCAGGGGGTCCTACGAGCAGTACTTC CASSLGRGSYEQYF
TRBJ2-1 NA TRBV5-1 few 13 TGCGCCAGCAGCGTGGCCGATAGCGGAGAGCAGTTCTTC CASSVADSGEQFF
TRBJ1-2 NA TRBV7-9 NA 14 TGTGCCAGCAGCCTCAGGGTCCAAACGGCGGGCTACACCTTC CASSLRVQTAGYTF
TRBJ1-4 NA TRBV2 few 13 TGTGCCAGCAGTTATGTTGGGGAGGAAAAACTGTTTTTT CASSYVGEEKLFF
TRBJ2-1 TRBD2 TRBV4-2 few 16 TGTGCCAGCAGCGACCCTGGACTAGCGGGAGCGAATGAGCAGTTCTTC CASSDPGLAGANEQFF
TRBJ2-7 TRBD1 TRBV5-7 NA 15 TGTGCCAGCAGCTTGGGGGGACAGGTCCCCTACGAGCAGTACTTC CASSLGGQVPYEQYF
TRBJ2-3 NA TRBV5-1 NA 14 TGCGCCAGCAGCTTGCTAGCAGGCACAGATACGCAGTATTTT CASSLLAGTDTQYF
TRBJ2-7 NA TRBV4-1 NA 14 TGCGCCAGCAGCCAATTAGCGGTCAACTACGAGCAGTACTTC CASSQLAVNYEQYF
TRBJ1-2 NA TRBV7-8 few 13 TGTGCCAGCAGCTTTGGAGCGGTTGCTTCTGTCACCTTC CASSFGAVASVTF
TRBJ2-1 TRBD2 TRBV5-5 few 16 TGTGCCAGCAGCCCTTCGGGAGGAGCGCGTTACAATGAGCAGTTCTTC CASSPSGGARYNEQFF
TRBJ2-7 NA TRBV4-3 NA 16 TGCGCCAGCAGCCAAGCAGTAGCGGTGAGCTCCTACGAGCAGTACTTC CASSQAVAVSSYEQYF
TRBJ2-3 TRBD2 TRBV10-3 NA 14 TGTGCCATCAGGGGACTAGCGGGCACAGATACGCAGTATTTT CAIRGLAGTDTQYF